Below are 27 T cell receptor beta chains sequenced from a single sample in a study of response to subunit inactivated influenza vaccine. TCRdb reanalysed the RT-PCR reads using MiXCR and keeps one entry per CDR3 protein. This repertoire shows approximately 730,000 distinct CDR3 sequences, approximately 15% found once; its top ten account for around 7%. This material consisted of PBMCs from blood, taken around 14 days before vaccination. The receptor set was obtained from a man aged 45-65 years who received an inactivated influenza vaccine.

This clonotype turned up a few times. The chain combines TRBV29-1 with TRBJ2-3; D tentatively fits TRBD1 or TRBD2 (6 bases each). This CDR3 is 16 amino acids long. V was shortened by 8 bases and J by 0 bases, with 21 bases between the two germline ends. From germline, CDR1 is SQVTM and CDR2 ANQGSEA. The CDR3 reads CSTRGLDRASTDTQYF. CDR3 bases: TGCAGCACCCGGGGGCTAGATAGAGCTAGCACAGATACGCAGTATTTT.

This clonotype was observed a handful of times. This sequence joins TRBV2 and TRBJ1-1; D remains ambiguous. This CDR3 is 13 amino acids long. The V end lost 10 bases, the J end lost 4 bases, and 16 bases lay between the germline ends. Germline loops: CDR1 SNHLY, CDR2 FYNNEI. CDR3 in DNA: TGTGCCATCCAGGACTTCAGGAGCACTGAAGCTTTCTTT. Translated: CAIQDFRSTEAFF.

The J gene is TRBJ1-5, the V gene TRBV15; D is unclear. The V end lost 0 bases, the J end lost 11 bases, and 11 bases lay between the germline ends. This CDR3 comprises 13 residues. Per germline, CDR1 LNHNV and CDR2 YYDKDF (reference sequence). The CDR3 DNA reads as TGTGCCACCAGCAGAGATCCGGGTTATTCCCAGCATTTT. It encodes CATSRDPGYSQHF.

This clonotype was seen a few times. V usage is TRBV12-3 or TRBV12-4 and J usage is TRBJ2-7; weak D call: TRBD2 (6 bases). This CDR3 is built from 14 residues. V dropped 3 bases and J dropped 1 base, with 10 bases sitting between them. CDR3 coding DNA: TGTGCCAGCAGTTTTAGGAGGGATTCCTACGAGCAGTACTTC. It specifies CASSFRRDSYEQYF.

The chain uses TRBV7-8 and TRBJ2-3, with TRBD2 identical over 11 bases. The junction had 8 bases not matched to a gene; V was cut back by 3 bases and J by 0 bases. CDR3 length: 18 residues. Germline V lookup: CDR1 SGHVS, CDR2 FQNEAQ. CDR3 amino acids: CASSFSASGGTSTDTQYF. The DNA of the CDR3 is TGTGCCAGCAGCTTTTCAGCTAGCGGGGGGACTAGCACAGATACGCAGTATTTT.

This clonotype appeared a few times. This chain uses TRBV5-1 with TRBJ2-7; 7 bases agree with TRBD1. This CDR3 is 15 amino acids long. Losses at the gene ends were 1 base for V and 4 bases for J; bases not matched to a gene: 8. Germline V gene sequence: CDR1 SGHRS, CDR2 YFSETQ. This CDR3 reads CASSLTGQTGYEQYF. The CDR3 DNA reads TGCGCCAGCAGCTTGACGGGACAGACTGGGTACGAGCAGTACTTC.

This rearrangement joins TRBV5-1 to TRBJ2-7; TRBD1 matches at 7 bases. Germline V gene data show CDR1 as SGHRS and CDR2 as YFSETQ. V dropped 0 bases and J dropped 6; count of bases not matched to a gene: 9. CDR3 size: 15 residues. The CDR3 DNA follows: TGCGCCAGCAGCTTGGTGGCAGGGGGTCAAAGCGAGCAGTACTTC. It specifies CASSLVAGGQSEQYF. The complete variable domain, with remaining parts taken from reference TRBV5-1 and TRBJ2-7, reads KAGVTQTPRYLIKTRGQQVTLSCSPISGHRSVSWYQQTPGQGLQFLFEYFSETQRNKGNFPGRFSGRQFSNSRSEMNVSTLELGDSALYLCASSLVAGGQSEQYFGPGTRLTVT.

The chain links TRBV11-2 to TRBJ1-1; 12 positions agree with TRBD1. The V gene end was trimmed by 1 base and the J gene end by 3 bases; junction bases not matched to a gene: 18. Germline V lookup: CDR1 SGHAT, CDR2 FQNNGV. The CDR3 consists of 21 residues. DNA of the CDR3: TGTGCCAGCAGCTTAGGCACCGGGACAGGGGGCGCCGATCGGTCCGACACTGAAGCTTTCTTT. Its translation is CASSLGTGTGGADRSDTEAFF.

The chain uses TRBV5-4 and TRBJ2-2; a weak D match, TRBD2 (5 bases). The CDR3 has 19 residues. The germline V and J ends were trimmed by 1 base and 4 bases, with 23 bases remaining between them. CDR1 is SGHNT, CDR2 YYREEE, per germline (reference sequence). CDR3 region: CASSLLSGYGFAGTGELFF. CDR3 nucleotide sequence: TGTGCCAGCAGCTTGTTATCGGGGTACGGTTTCGCGGGCACCGGGGAGCTGTTTTTT.

This clonotype occurred many times. Here the CDR3 reads CASSQRLGDTEAFF. CDR3 bases: TGTGCCAGCAGCCAGCGCCTTGGGGACACTGAAGCTTTCTTT. The chain uses TRBV16 and TRBJ1-1; the D is unclear. The CDR3 runs to 14 residues. V was clipped by 3 bases and J by 3 bases, with 11 bases between them. Per the germline V gene, CDR1 is KGHSY and CDR2 is FQNENV.

This clonotype was observed a few times. This sequence joins TRBV29-1 and TRBJ1-5, with TRBD1 identical over 10 bases. CDR3 size: 16 residues. V lost 1 base to trimming and J lost 4 bases; unmatched junction nucleotides: 7. Per germline, CDR1 SQVTM and CDR2 ANQGSEA. CDR3 in amino acids: CSVEVRDRGSNQPQHF. The CDR3 region has the DNA TGCAGCGTTGAAGTTCGGGACAGGGGCTCAAATCAGCCCCAGCATTTT.

This clonotype has a handful of counts. This chain links TRBV7-2 with TRBJ2-7, with a tentative D call TRBD1 (5 bases). CDR1 is SGHTA and CDR2 is FQGNSA in the germline V gene. The CDR3 totals 14 residues. Trimming cost V 5 bases and J 3 bases, with 14 bases left between them. CDR3 in DNA: TGTGCCAGCAGCCGTGGGGCGGAATACTACGAGCAGTACTTC. Translation gives CASSRGAEYYEQYF.

This clonotype was counted a few times. The chain is built from TRBV7-3 and TRBJ2-1; 7 nucleotides match TRBD2. V was clipped by 1 base and J by 0 bases; unmatched bases: 3. This CDR3 comprises 16 residues. CDR1 is SGHTA, CDR2 FQGTGA, per germline. Written as DNA, the CDR3 is TGTGCCAGCAGCTTAAAACTAGCGCGCTCCTACAATGAGCAGTTCTTC. Protein sequence: CASSLKLARSYNEQFF.

The chain is built from TRBV4-2 and TRBJ2-1; 7 nucleotides agree with TRBD2. Germline V gene lookup returns CDR1 LGHNA and CDR2 YNFKEQ. The trim removed 0 bases at V and 2 bases at J, leaving 4 bases unmatched. The CDR3 spans 16 residues. The CDR3 DNA reads TGTGCCAGCAGCCAAGAATGGAGCGGGGCCTACAATGAGCAGTTCTTC. Translation gives CASSQEWSGAYNEQFF.

The chain combines TRBV6-1 with TRBJ2-2; possibly TRBD2 for D (6 bases). V lost 7 bases and J lost 2, with 23 bases in between. This CDR3 is 18 amino acids long. Germline assignment: CDR1 MNHNS and CDR2 SASEGT. CDR3 sequence (DNA): TGTGCCAGCAAACAAAACTTTTATGGGGGGACTAACACCGGGGAGCTGTTTTTT. Protein: CASKQNFYGGTNTGELFF.

The sample holds a few counts of this clonotype. This chain links TRBV6-1 with TRBJ2-7, with D unclear. CDR3 length: 13 residues. The germline V gene has CDR1 MNHNS and CDR2 SASEGT. V was trimmed by 6 bases and J by 1 base, leaving 10 bases between them. The CDR3 bases are TGTGCCAGCAGCCCAGCCGCGTCCTACGAGCAGTACTTC. Encoded protein: CASSPAASYEQYF.

This clonotype was detected only a few times. The rearrangement joins TRBV6-5 to TRBJ1-1; no definite D call. This CDR3 spans 14 amino acids. Trimming took 3 bases from V and 0 from J, leaving 8 bases between them. Germline lookup yields CDR1 MNHEY and CDR2 SVGAGI. The DNA of the CDR3 is TGTGCCAGCAGTTATAGCCGCATGAACACTGAAGCTTTCTTT. Translated: CASSYSRMNTEAFF.

This sequence joins TRBV4-3 and TRBJ2-5, with 9 positions matching TRBD2. This CDR3 comprises 18 residues. V lost 1 base, J lost 7 bases, and 16 bases stayed unmatched. Per the germline V gene, CDR1 is LGHNA and CDR2 is YSLEER. The CDR3 nucleotides are TGCGCCAGCAGCCAAGTCTGGGGTAGCGGGGGCATCCGGACGACCCAGTACTTC. Its translation: CASSQVWGSGGIRTTQYF.

The V call is TRBV6-1, the J call TRBJ2-7; D remains unclear. Trimming removed 5 bases from V and 2 bases from J, with 13 bases in between. Germline CDR1 reads MNHNS; CDR2 reads SASEGT. CDR3 size: 14 residues. The CDR3, as DNA: TGTGCCAGCAGTAAGGCAGTCCGGGCCTACGAGCAGTACTTC. Its protein is CASSKAVRAYEQYF.

This chain links TRBV29-1 with TRBJ2-1, with D hard to call. V lost 1 base and J 11 bases, leaving 12 bases between the germline ends. Looked up from germline, CDR1 is SQVTM and CDR2 is ANQGSEA. The CDR3 length is 12 residues. The CDR3 DNA sequence: TGCAGCGTTGAAGTCACTATGATTCAGCAGTTCTTC. It encodes CSVEVTMIQQFF.

This clonotype was picked up a small number of times. This chain uses TRBV7-2 with TRBJ2-1, with D tentatively TRBD2 (6 bases). The V gene's germline CDR1 is SGHTA and CDR2 FQGNSA. V lost 0 bases and J lost 4, with 16 bases in between. There are 17 residues in the CDR3. In nucleotides, the CDR3 is TGTGCCAGCAGCTTAGCGTTCAAGCGGGCTTCATACAATGAGCAGTTCTTC. This gives the protein CASSLAFKRASYNEQFF.

This clonotype was counted between two and nine times. This chain's CDR3 is CASSKGQGGTEAFF. For the CDR3, the DNA is TGCGCCAGCAGCAAGGGACAGGGGGGGACTGAAGCTTTCTTT. This chain uses TRBV5-1 with TRBJ1-1, with TRBD1 identical over 11 bases. Looked up from germline, CDR1 is SGHRS and CDR2 is YFSETQ. Trimming removed 4 bases from V and 5 bases from J; junction bases left unmatched: 4. This CDR3 comprises 14 residues.

The rearrangement links TRBV11-1 to TRBJ2-6; 9 bases are a match to TRBD1. Germline CDR1 SGHAT, CDR2 FQDESV (reference sequence). V trimming: 0 bases; J trimming: 4 bases; junction bases outside the gene matches: 10. The CDR3 runs 19 residues. CDR3 coding DNA: TGTGCCAGCAGCTTAGCGGACAGGGGCCACCATGAAGGGGCCAACGTCCTGACTTTC. It codes for CASSLADRGHHEGANVLTF.

This clonotype was seen at least ten times. The rearrangement uses TRBV24-1 and TRBJ1-5, with unresolved D. The CDR3 is 13 residues long. The V end was cut by 4 bases, the J end by 7 bases, with 10 bases between. Germline values: CDR1 KGHDR, CDR2 SFDVKD. The CDR3 DNA reads TGTGCCACCAGTGAGGGGATTTGGCAGCCCCAGCATTTT. Amino acid sequence: CATSEGIWQPQHF.

In its sample, this clonotype was seen once. V gene TRBV20-1 combines with J gene TRBJ2-5; D might be TRBD1 (6 bases). Trimming took off 0 bases at V and 4 bases at J, with 18 bases between the two ends. The CDR3 consists of 16 residues. The germline V gene encodes CDR1 DFQATT and CDR2 SNEGSKA (reference sequence). The chain's CDR3 is CSARDGQQGWSETQYF. CDR3 sequence (DNA): TGCAGTGCTAGAGACGGACAACAGGGATGGTCAGAGACCCAGTACTTC.

This clonotype has at least ten counts. V gene TRBV4-3 combines with J gene TRBJ2-7; TRBD1 aligns across 7 bases. V lost 5 bases to trimming and J lost 3 bases; unmatched junction nucleotides: 4. CDR1 and CDR2 from the germline V gene are LGHNA and YSLEER. The CDR3 covers 13 residues. For the CDR3, the DNA is TGCGCCAGCAGCGATGCAGGGGGCTACGAGCAGTACTTC. This codes for CASSDAGGYEQYF.

The CDR3 loop is CAWSVRGVPYEQYF. Written as DNA, the CDR3 is TGTGCCTGGAGTGTACGCGGGGTTCCCTACGAGCAGTACTTC. The V gene is TRBV30, the J gene TRBJ2-7, with D tentatively TRBD2 (6 bases). The CDR3 has 14 residues. Germline CDR1 GTSNPN, CDR2 SVGIG (reference sequence). Trimming removed 0 bases at V and 2 bases at J, with 11 bases between. The full variable domain, its missing parts supplied by reference TRBV30 and TRBJ2-7, is SQTIHQWPATLVQPVGSPLSLECTVEGTSNPNLYWYRQAAGRGLQLLFYSVGIGQISSEVPQNLSASRPQDRQFILSSKKLLLSDSGFYLCAWSVRGVPYEQYFGPGTRLTVT.